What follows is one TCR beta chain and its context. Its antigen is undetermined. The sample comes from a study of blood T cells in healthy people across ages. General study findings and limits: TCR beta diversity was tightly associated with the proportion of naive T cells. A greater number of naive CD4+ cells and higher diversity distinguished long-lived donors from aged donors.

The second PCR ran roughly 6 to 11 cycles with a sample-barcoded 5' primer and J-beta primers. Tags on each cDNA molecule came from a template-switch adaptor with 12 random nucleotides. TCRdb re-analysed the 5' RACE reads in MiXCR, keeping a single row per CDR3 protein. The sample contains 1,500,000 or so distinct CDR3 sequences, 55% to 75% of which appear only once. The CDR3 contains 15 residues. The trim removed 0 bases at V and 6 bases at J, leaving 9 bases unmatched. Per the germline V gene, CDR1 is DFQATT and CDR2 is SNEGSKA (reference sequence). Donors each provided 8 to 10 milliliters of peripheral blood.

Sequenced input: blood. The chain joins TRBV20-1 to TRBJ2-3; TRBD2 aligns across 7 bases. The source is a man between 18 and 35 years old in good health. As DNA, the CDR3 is TGCAGTGCTAGAGACAGACTAGCTCTCGGGGATACGCAGTATTTT. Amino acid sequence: CSARDRLALGDTQYF.